This passage covers 32 T cell receptor beta chains from one sample sequenced in a study of post-analysis software for immune sequencing data. Study-wide results and caveats: The study found TRBV5-6, TRBV5-1 and TRBV20-1 among five TRBV segments more frequent in patients than controls.

The TCR beta cDNA libraries contained unique molecular identifiers. TCRdb fed the PCR reads into MiXCR, producing one record per CDR3 protein. The data contain roughly 800,000 distinct CDR3 sequences, about half of them singletons. These receptors' antigens are unknown. The source material was blood. The receptors here all came from a girl under 18 with multiple sclerosis.

This clonotype was seen more than once but under ten times. The chain couples TRBV27 to TRBJ1-2; D is uncertain. Per the germline V gene, CDR1 is MNHEY and CDR2 is SMNVEV (reference sequence). Trimming shortened V by 4 bases and J by 4 bases, and 10 bases separated the two germline ends. The CDR3 sequence is 13 residues long. The CDR3 protein is CASSWGSSYGYTF. In nucleotides, the CDR3 is TGTGCCAGCAGTTGGGGTAGTTCCTATGGCTACACCTTC.

This sequence joins TRBV12-3 or TRBV12-4 and TRBJ2-7, with unresolved D. CDR3 size: 13 residues. Deletions cut 4 bases from V and 2 bases from J, with 9 bases between. The CDR3 loop reads CASSWAAAYEQYF. CDR3 sequence (DNA): TGTGCCAGCAGTTGGGCGGCTGCCTACGAGCAGTACTTC.

Here the CDR3 reads CSVEFSQGGPEAFF. Here the CDR3 DNA reads TGCAGCGTTGAATTCAGCCAGGGAGGACCTGAAGCTTTCTTT. This chain uses TRBV29-1 with TRBJ1-1; D is perhaps TRBD1 (5 bases). The germline V gene encodes CDR1 SQVTM and CDR2 ANQGSEA. The CDR3 consists of 14 residues. The V end was cut by 2 bases, the J end by 6 bases, with 16 bases between.

Many counts were recorded for this clonotype. J is TRBJ2-7 and V is TRBV20-1; 9 positions agree with TRBD2. Germline lookup yields CDR1 DFQATT and CDR2 SNEGSKA (reference sequence). The CDR3 totals 14 residues. V was clipped by 0 bases and J by 3 bases; unmatched bases: 3. DNA of the CDR3: TGCAGTGCTAGAGAGCGGGAGGGCTTCTACGAGCAGTACTTC. It yields the protein CSAREREGFYEQYF.

This rearrangement joins TRBV12-3 or TRBV12-4 to TRBJ2-3; D may be TRBD1 or TRBD2 (5 bases each). Trimming pared 9 bases from V and 6 bases from J, leaving 16 bases between. The length of the CDR3 is 13 residues. The CDR3 DNA follows: TGTGCCAGTAAGCGGATCCCAGGGGATACGCAGTATTTT. Its translation: CASKRIPGDTQYF.

The J gene is TRBJ2-1, the V gene TRBV5-1, with 12 bases aligning to TRBD2. The CDR3 runs to 16 residues. Germline assignment: CDR1 SGHRS and CDR2 YFSETQ. The ends lost 3 bases at V and 5 bases at J; junction bases unmatched: 6. The CDR3 nucleotides are TGCGCCAGCAGCTCCCGGACTAGCGGGATAAACAATGAGCAGTTCTTC. Its translation: CASSSRTSGINNEQFF.

This clonotype was seen a handful of times. The V and J genes are TRBV20-1 and TRBJ2-7; maybe TRBD2 (6 bases). V was cut by 6 bases and J by 3 bases, with 15 bases left in between. The germline V gene encodes CDR1 DFQATT and CDR2 SNEGSKA (reference sequence). The CDR3 extends over 13 amino acids. In nucleotides, the CDR3 is TGCAGTGCCCCCGGGGAGGCTGACTACGAGCAGTACTTC. It encodes CSAPGEADYEQYF.

The V gene is TRBV20-1, the J gene TRBJ2-3; D remains ambiguous. Trimming removed 3 bases from V and 1 base from J, with 8 bases in between. There are 13 residues in the CDR3. The germline gives CDR1 DFQATT, CDR2 SNEGSKA (reference sequence). In DNA form, the CDR3 reads TGCAGTGCTAGTGATGGACGCACAGATACGCAGTATTTT. Protein: CSASDGRTDTQYF.

Turning to this clonotype: At one of its ends the junction is not consistent with the germline gene, which may arise from a read error. This chain links TRBV7-9 with TRBJ2-3, with 9 bases aligning to TRBD1. The CDR3 has 16 amino acids. Germline CDR1 and CDR2: SEHNR and FQNEAQ (reference sequence). The CDR3 coding sequence is TGTACCAGCAGTTCTGCCGGGACAGGGCCCACAGATACGCAGTATTTT. Protein: CTSSSAGTGPTDTQYF.

The table lists this clonotype with a few counts. This sequence joins TRBV12-3 or TRBV12-4 and TRBJ2-5; 8 positions agree with TRBD2. CDR3 length: 16 amino acids. Trimming at V came to 4 bases and at J to 4 bases, leaving 11 bases not matched to a gene. The chain's CDR3 is CASSSSAGGVRETQYF. CDR3 DNA sequence: TGTGCCAGCAGTTCCTCCGCCGGGGGGGTGAGAGAGACCCAGTACTTC.

This clonotype appeared a single time. The J gene is TRBJ2-7, the V gene TRBV7-2; TRBD2 aligns across 10 bases. V lost 4 bases and J lost 7; bases outside the gene matches: 13. The CDR3 is 16 residues long. Germline loops: CDR1 SGHTA, CDR2 FQGNSA. As DNA, the CDR3 is TGTGCCAGCAGCTCCACAGGACTAGCGGCGTACAATGAGCAGTACTTC. Amino acids: CASSSTGLAAYNEQYF.

The gene calls are TRBV18 and TRBJ2-1; D is unresolved. Per germline, CDR1 KGHSH and CDR2 LQKENI. The CDR3 has 14 amino acids. V lost 0 bases to trimming and J lost 9 bases, with 12 bases between them. In DNA, the CDR3 is TGTGCCAGCTCACCACCTGACCGGTGGGCTGAGCAGTTCTTC. Translating gives CASSPPDRWAEQFF. Full variable domain (rest looked up from reference TRBV18 and TRBJ2-1): NAGVMQNPRHLVRRRGQEARLRCSPMKGHSHVYWYRQLPEEGLKFMVYLQKENIIDESGMPKERFSAEFPKEGPSILRIQQVVRGDSAAYFCASSPPDRWAEQFFGPGTRLTVL.

This chain connects TRBV4-1 to TRBJ2-1, with D unresolved. Germline V gene sequence: CDR1 MGHRA, CDR2 YSYEKL. V was shortened by 4 bases and J by 12 bases, with 1 base between the two germline ends. The CDR3 has 8 residues. The CDR3 DNA reads as TGCGCCAGCAGCCCGCAGTTCTTC. Translated, it gives CASSPQFF.

This clonotype was found a few times. V and J are TRBV27 and TRBJ1-2, with D perhaps TRBD1 (5 bases). This CDR3 is 14 amino acids long. The V gene lost 2 bases and the J gene lost 2 bases, with 9 bases spanning the gap. The germline CDR1 and CDR2 sequences are MNHEY and SMNVEV (reference sequence). CDR3 DNA: TGTGCCAGCAGTTTACAGGGAACGAACTATGGCTACACCTTC. It translates to CASSLQGTNYGYTF.

The chain joins TRBV5-5 to TRBJ2-3; no reliable D call. CDR3 size: 16 residues. Germline V gene sequence: CDR1 SGHKS, CDR2 YYEKEE (reference sequence). With 1 base removed from V and 10 bases from J, the gap between germline ends came to 22 bases. The CDR3 coding sequence is TGTGCCAGCAGCTTGACGTCCCCTCTTTCTTATACGTCGCAGTATTTT. Amino acid sequence: CASSLTSPLSYTSQYF.

The rearrangement joins TRBV4-3 to TRBJ1-2, with 7 bases aligning to TRBD1. The V gene's germline CDR1 is LGHNA and CDR2 YSLEER. Trimming removed 3 bases from V and 5 bases from J; junction bases left unmatched: 15. This CDR3 is 17 amino acids long. DNA for the CDR3: TGCGCCAGCAGCCAGACAAGACAGGGTGGGAGGATATATGGCTACACCTTC. Translated: CASSQTRQGGRIYGYTF.

This clonotype was counted a few times. CDR3 protein: CATSRDSSSYNEQFF. The CDR3 DNA follows: TGTGCCACCAGTCGGGACTCGAGCTCCTACAATGAGCAGTTCTTC. The chain joins TRBV24-1 to TRBJ2-1, with a tentative D call TRBD2 (6 bases). The length of the CDR3 is 15 residues. The germline gives CDR1 KGHDR, CDR2 SFDVKD. Trimming removed 6 bases from V and 0 bases from J, with 11 bases in between.

This clonotype has just a few counts. The rearrangement links TRBV7-9 to TRBJ2-1; D unclear. The CDR3 covers 12 residues. Trimming took off 6 bases at V and 9 bases at J, with 12 bases between the two ends. Germline V lookup: CDR1 SEHNR, CDR2 FQNEAQ (reference sequence). This CDR3 reads CASSAVRGEQFF. Here the CDR3 DNA reads TGTGCCAGCAGTGCTGTGAGAGGTGAGCAGTTCTTC.

CDR3 nucleotides: TGCAGTGCTAGAGATACCCGGGCAGGGGTGTTTGTATACGAGCAGTACTTC. Amino acid sequence: CSARDTRAGVFVYEQYF. The rearrangement joins TRBV20-1 to TRBJ2-7, with D perhaps matching TRBD1 (6 bases). Trimming stripped 0 bases from V and 4 bases from J, with 22 bases between. Germline values: CDR1 DFQATT, CDR2 SNEGSKA (reference sequence). The CDR3 sequence is 17 residues long.

This clonotype was observed a handful of times. CDR3 sequence (DNA): TGTGCCAGCGGGGGCAGAAGCTATGGCTACACCTTC. Encoded protein: CASGGRSYGYTF. V is TRBV9 and J is TRBJ1-2; D is perhaps TRBD1 (6 bases). This CDR3 contains 12 residues. Looked up from germline, CDR1 is SGDLS and CDR2 is YYNGEE. The V and J ends lost 7 bases and 4 bases respectively, with 11 bases between them.

V gene TRBV28 combines with J gene TRBJ2-7, with a tentative D call TRBD2 (6 bases). Trimming took off 10 bases at V and 0 bases at J, with 13 bases between the two ends. Looked up from germline, CDR1 is MDHEN and CDR2 is SYDVKM. This CDR3 comprises 13 residues. Written as DNA, the CDR3 is TGTGCCACCACGGGGGAGTACTCCTACGAGCAGTACTTC. This sequence encodes CATTGEYSYEQYF.

This chain connects TRBV19 to TRBJ2-7; TRBD1 is a possible D gene (6 bases). V was pared by 6 bases and J by 0 bases, with 12 bases between. This CDR3 has 14 residues. Germline CDR1 reads LNHDA; CDR2 reads SQIVND (reference sequence). The CDR3 spells CASRGQTSSYEQYF. The CDR3 nucleotides are TGTGCCAGTAGAGGACAGACAAGCTCCTACGAGCAGTACTTC.

In its sample, this clonotype was seen a few times. This chain joins TRBV11-2 and TRBJ2-7; 8 nucleotides match TRBD2. The germline V gene has CDR1 SGHAT and CDR2 FQNNGV. V gave up 4 bases and J gave up 3 bases; unmatched junction bases: 17. The CDR3 has 18 amino acids. CDR3 sequence: CASSSIQRGSGSIYEQYF. Written as DNA, the CDR3 is TGTGCCAGCAGCTCCATCCAAAGGGGAAGCGGGAGTATCTACGAGCAGTACTTC.

The sample holds many counts of this clonotype. This chain connects TRBV7-2 to TRBJ2-5, with D perhaps TRBD1 (5 bases). The ends were cut back, 0 bases at V and 4 bases at J, with 6 bases in the middle. This CDR3 is 13 amino acids long. The germline gives CDR1 SGHTA, CDR2 FQGNSA. The CDR3 loop reads CASSLAGLETQYF. DNA of the CDR3: TGTGCCAGCAGCTTAGCGGGGCTAGAGACCCAGTACTTC.

The genes are TRBV20-1 and TRBJ1-2; TRBD1 matches at 9 bases. There are 14 residues in the CDR3. Germline V CDR1 and CDR2: DFQATT, SNEGSKA (reference sequence). V lost 3 bases, J lost 4 bases, and 6 bases stayed unmatched. The CDR3 DNA reads TGCAGTGCTAGTCGGGACAGGGTAGGCTATGGCTACACCTTC. Amino acid sequence: CSASRDRVGYGYTF.

This chain links TRBV20-1 with TRBJ2-4; no clear D gene. The J call may be wrong; the DNA end is better matched by TRBJ2-7. The germline V gene encodes CDR1 DFQATT and CDR2 SNEGSKA (reference sequence). The CDR3 is 12 residues long. The CDR3 DNA reads TGCAGTGCAATCCCGCCGGGCAACGAGCAGTACTTC. Translating it yields CSAIPPGNEQYF.

The genes are TRBV3-1 and TRBJ2-5, with D unresolved. The CDR3 is 12 amino acids. Trimming shortened V by 2 bases and J by 7 bases, and 8 bases separated the two germline ends. Germline V CDR1 and CDR2: LGHDT, YNNKEL (reference sequence). CDR3 sequence: CASSQPHGTQYF. CDR3 nucleotides: TGTGCCAGCAGCCAACCTCATGGGACCCAGTACTTC.

Concerning this clonotype itself: The junction departs from the called germline gene at one end, perhaps through a read error. The J gene is TRBJ1-1, the V gene TRBV12-3 or TRBV12-4; TRBD1 might be the D (6 bases). The CDR3 is 14 amino acids. CDR3 loop: CASSFEGVRTEAFF. The CDR3 DNA sequence: TGTGCCAGCAGTTTTGAGGGGGTACGCACTGAGGCTTTCTTT.

In regard to this clonotype: A read error may produce the germline difference seen at one junction end. V is TRBV10-3 and J is TRBJ2-3, with TRBD2 identical over 8 bases. Germline CDR1 and CDR2: ENHRY and SYGVKD. This CDR3 spans 16 amino acids. The CDR3 protein is CAVREALAVSTDTQYF. CDR3 nucleotide sequence: TGTGCCGTCAGAGAGGCACTAGCGGTCAGCACAGATACGCAGTATTTT.

The CDR3 coding sequence is TGTGCCAGCTCCACGGAGGGAGAGAGCCGATTCACAGATACGCAGTATTTT. Encoded protein: CASSTEGESRFTDTQYF. The V call is TRBV18, the J call TRBJ2-3; a possible D gene is TRBD2 (6 bases). The V and J ends lost 6 bases and 2 bases respectively, with 21 bases between them. This CDR3 comprises 17 residues. Germline values: CDR1 KGHSH, CDR2 LQKENI.

This chain connects TRBV5-1 to TRBJ2-1; no reliable D call. CDR1 is SGHRS, CDR2 YFSETQ, per germline. The CDR3 spans 17 residues. Trimming took off 0 bases at V and 7 bases at J, with 20 bases between the two ends. DNA of the CDR3: TGCGCCAGCAGCTTGGGTTATTGGGGAACGGATTCAAATGAGCAGTTCTTC. It yields the protein CASSLGYWGTDSNEQFF.

The gene calls are TRBV9 and TRBJ2-1, with unresolved D. The CDR3 sequence is 14 residues long. Germline V gives CDR1 SGDLS, CDR2 YYNGEE. Trimming left V 2 bases short and J 4 bases short, with 10 bases between. The CDR3 DNA reads TGTGCCAGCAGCGTCGGCATAGTTTACAATGAGCAGTTCTTC. It is translated as CASSVGIVYNEQFF.